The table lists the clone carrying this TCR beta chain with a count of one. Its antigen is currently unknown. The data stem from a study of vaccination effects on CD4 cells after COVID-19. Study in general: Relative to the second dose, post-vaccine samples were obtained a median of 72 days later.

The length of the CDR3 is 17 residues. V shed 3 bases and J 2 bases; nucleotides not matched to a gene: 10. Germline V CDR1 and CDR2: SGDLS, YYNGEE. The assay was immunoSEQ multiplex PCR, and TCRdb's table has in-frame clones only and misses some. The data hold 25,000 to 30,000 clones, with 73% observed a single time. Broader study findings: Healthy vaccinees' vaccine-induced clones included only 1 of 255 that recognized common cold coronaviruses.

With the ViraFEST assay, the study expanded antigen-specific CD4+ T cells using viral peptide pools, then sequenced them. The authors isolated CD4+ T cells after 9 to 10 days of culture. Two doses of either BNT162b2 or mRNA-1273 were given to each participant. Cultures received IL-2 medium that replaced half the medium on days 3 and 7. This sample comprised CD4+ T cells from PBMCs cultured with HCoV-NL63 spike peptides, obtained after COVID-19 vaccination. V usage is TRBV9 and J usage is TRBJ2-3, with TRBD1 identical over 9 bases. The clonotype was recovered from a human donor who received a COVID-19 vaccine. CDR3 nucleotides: TGTGCCAGCAGCGGATGGGACAGGGCAAGAAACACAGATACGCAGTATTTT. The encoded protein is CASSGWDRARNTDTQYF.